The present entry profiles one TCR beta chain with its context. The antigen remains undetermined. TCRdb keeps only in-frame clones here, not all; method: immunoSEQ multiplex PCR. The data contain roughly 60,000 clones, about 88% of them seen just once; the ten biggest clones take up under 6.5%. The patients all showed relapse after autologous stem cell transplantation, while their brentuximab vedotin exposure varied. Relapsed/refractory classical Hodgkin lymphoma patients had complete, partial or progressive responses. There are 14 residues in the CDR3. V was cut by 4 bases and J by 1 base, with 11 bases left in between. Germline V gene sequence: CDR1 SGDLS, CDR2 YYNGEE. The data stem from a study of PD-1 blockade in classical Hodgkin lymphoma. Overall study results and limits: Patients who initiated nivolumab within 1 year of ASCT were excluded. TCR diversity in CD4+, not CD8+, cells rose significantly by C4D1. Nothing has yet pinned down what causes the repertoire differences, possibly disease activity or prior therapy.

The chain employs TRBV9 and TRBJ1-1; no clear D. This sequence originates from a human donor with classical Hodgkin lymphoma. The sequencing used peripheral blood mononuclear cells (PBMCs), collected before the second cycle of nivolumab. The CDR3 here is CASSTSGQNTEAFF. The DNA of the CDR3 is TGTGCCAGCAGCACCAGTGGGCAGAACACTGAAGCTTTCTTT.